What follows is one T cell receptor beta chain and its context. Produced via immunoSEQ multiplex PCR; TCRdb's table is partial and in-frame only. The profile shows 250,000 to 300,000 clones, about nine tenths of them singletons. Trimming cost V 5 bases and J 12 bases; bases outside gene matches: 9. The CDR3 covers 12 residues. The germline V gene has CDR1 SEHNR and CDR2 FQNEAQ (reference sequence). The data stem from a study of blood T cell repertoires in COVID-19. The clonotype comes from a middle-aged man with acute or convalescent COVID-19. This sequence joins TRBV7-9 and TRBJ2-7, with TRBD2 matching 8 bases. Input material: peripheral blood. CDR3 nucleotide sequence: TGTGCCAGCAGCCCCCTTAGCGGGGAACGGTACTTC. Its protein is CASSPLSGERYF.